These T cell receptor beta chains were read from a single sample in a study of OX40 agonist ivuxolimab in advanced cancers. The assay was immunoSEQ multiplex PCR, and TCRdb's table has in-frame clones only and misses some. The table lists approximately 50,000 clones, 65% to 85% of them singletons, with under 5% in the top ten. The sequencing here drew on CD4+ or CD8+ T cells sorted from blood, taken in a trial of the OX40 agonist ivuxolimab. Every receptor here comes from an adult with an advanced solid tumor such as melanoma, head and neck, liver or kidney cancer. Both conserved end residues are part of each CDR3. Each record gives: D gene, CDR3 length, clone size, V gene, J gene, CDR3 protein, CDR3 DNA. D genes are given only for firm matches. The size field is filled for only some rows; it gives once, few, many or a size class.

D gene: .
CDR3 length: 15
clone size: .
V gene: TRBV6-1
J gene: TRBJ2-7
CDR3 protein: CASSEYPGTGYEQYF
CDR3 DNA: TGTGCCAGCAGTGAATACCCAGGGACGGGCTACGAGCAGTACTTC

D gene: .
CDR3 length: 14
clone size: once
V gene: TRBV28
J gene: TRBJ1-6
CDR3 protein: CASSPRGRNSPLHF
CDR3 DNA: TGTGCCAGCAGTCCCCGGGGGAGAAATTCACCCCTCCACTTT

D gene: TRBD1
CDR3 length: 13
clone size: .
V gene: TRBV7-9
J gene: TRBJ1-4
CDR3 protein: CASSHGQVEKLFF
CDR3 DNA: TGTGCCAGCAGTCACGGACAGGTTGAAAAACTGTTTTTT

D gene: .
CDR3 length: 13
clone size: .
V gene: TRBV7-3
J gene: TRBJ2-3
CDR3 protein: CASSFDPTDTQYF
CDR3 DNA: TGTGCCAGCAGCTTCGATCCCACAGATACGCAGTATTTT

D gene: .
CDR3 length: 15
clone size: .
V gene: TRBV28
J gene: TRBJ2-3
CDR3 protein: CASRHGTAWTDTQYF
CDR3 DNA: TGTGCCAGCAGACATGGGACGGCCTGGACAGATACGCAGTATTTT

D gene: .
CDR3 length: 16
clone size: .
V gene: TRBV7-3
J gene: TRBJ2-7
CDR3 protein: CASSSSPGPTSYEQYF
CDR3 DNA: TGTGCCAGCAGCTCGTCACCGGGTCCCACTTCCTACGAGCAGTACTTC

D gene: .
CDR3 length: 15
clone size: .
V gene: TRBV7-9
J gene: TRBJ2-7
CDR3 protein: CASSRVPGPRNEQYF
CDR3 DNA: TGTGCCAGCAGTCGTGTACCGGGGCCGCGAAACGAGCAGTACTTC

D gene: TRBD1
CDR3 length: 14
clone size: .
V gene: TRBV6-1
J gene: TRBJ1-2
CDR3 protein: CASSDGTENYGYTF
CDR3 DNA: TGTGCCAGCAGTGACGGGACAGAAAACTATGGCTACACCTTC

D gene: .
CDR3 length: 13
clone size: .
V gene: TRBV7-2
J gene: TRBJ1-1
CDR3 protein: CASSPRPAAEAFF
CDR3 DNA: TGTGCCAGCAGCCCACGCCCCGCAGCTGAAGCTTTCTTT

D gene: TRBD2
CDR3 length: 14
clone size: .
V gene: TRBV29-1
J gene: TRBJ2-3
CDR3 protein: CSISGTTGGDTQYF
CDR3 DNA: TGCAGCATTTCCGGGACTACGGGCGGCGATACGCAGTATTTT

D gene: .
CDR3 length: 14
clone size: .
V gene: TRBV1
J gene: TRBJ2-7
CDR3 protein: CTSSQRRPSYEQYF
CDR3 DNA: TGCACCAGCAGCCAAAGGAGACCCTCCTACGAGCAGTACTTC

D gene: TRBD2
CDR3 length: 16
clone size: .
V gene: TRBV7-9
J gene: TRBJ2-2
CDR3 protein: CASSLGGGGTTGELFF
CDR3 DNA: TGTGCCAGCAGCTTAGGGGGCGGGGGAACCACCGGGGAGCTGTTTTTT

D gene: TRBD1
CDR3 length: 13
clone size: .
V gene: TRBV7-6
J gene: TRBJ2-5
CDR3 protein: CASTQGARETQYF
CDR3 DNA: TGTGCCAGCACCCAGGGGGCCCGGGAGACCCAGTACTTC

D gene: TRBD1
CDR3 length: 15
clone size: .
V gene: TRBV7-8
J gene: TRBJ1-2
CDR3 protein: CASSSRTGANYGYTF
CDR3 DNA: TGTGCCAGCAGCTCTCGGACAGGTGCTAACTATGGCTACACCTTC

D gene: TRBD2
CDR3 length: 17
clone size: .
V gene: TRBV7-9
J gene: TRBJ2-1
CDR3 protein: CASSPSGGAGSGDEQFF
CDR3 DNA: TGTGCCAGCAGCCCGAGCGGGGGGGCCGGATCAGGCGATGAGCAGTTCTTC

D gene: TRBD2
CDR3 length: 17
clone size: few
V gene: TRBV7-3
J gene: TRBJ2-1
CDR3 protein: CASSVTLTSGGLGEQFF
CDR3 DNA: TGTGCCAGCAGCGTTACCCTGACTAGCGGGGGGTTGGGTGAGCAGTTCTTC

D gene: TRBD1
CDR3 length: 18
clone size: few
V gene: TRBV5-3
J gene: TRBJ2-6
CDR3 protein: CARSYRDSLISGANVLTF
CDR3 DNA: TGTGCCAGAAGCTACCGGGACAGTCTTATCTCTGGGGCCAACGTCCTGACTTTC

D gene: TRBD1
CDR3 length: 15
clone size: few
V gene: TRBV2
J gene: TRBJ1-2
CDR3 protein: CASSDGTGANYGYTF
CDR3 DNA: TGTGCCAGCAGTGACGGGACAGGGGCTAACTATGGCTACACCTTC

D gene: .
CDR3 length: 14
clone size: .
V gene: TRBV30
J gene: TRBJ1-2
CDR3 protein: CAWSVAGREDGYTF
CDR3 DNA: TGTGCCTGGAGTGTAGCTGGCAGGGAAGATGGCTACACCTTC

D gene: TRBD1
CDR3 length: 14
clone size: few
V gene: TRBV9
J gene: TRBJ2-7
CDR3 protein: CASSAGQGVYEQYF
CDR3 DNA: TGTGCCAGCAGCGCCGGACAGGGGGTCTACGAGCAGTACTTC

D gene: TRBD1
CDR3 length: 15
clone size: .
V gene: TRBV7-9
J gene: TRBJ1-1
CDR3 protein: CASSLRTGTNTEAFF
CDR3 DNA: TGTGCCAGCAGCTTAAGGACAGGGACGAACACTGAAGCTTTCTTT

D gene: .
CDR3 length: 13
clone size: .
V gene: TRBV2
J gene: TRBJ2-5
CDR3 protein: CASMPPPQETQYF
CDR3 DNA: TGTGCCAGCATGCCCCCGCCACAAGAGACCCAGTACTTC

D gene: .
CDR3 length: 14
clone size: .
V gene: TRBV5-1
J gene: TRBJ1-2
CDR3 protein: CASSLETALNGYTF
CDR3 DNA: TGCGCCAGCAGCTTGGAAACGGCCCTTAATGGCTACACCTTC

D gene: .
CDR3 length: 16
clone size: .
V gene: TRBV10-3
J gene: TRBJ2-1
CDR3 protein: CAISEAGALNYNEQFF
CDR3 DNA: TGTGCCATCAGTGAGGCGGGGGCCCTGAACTACAATGAGCAGTTCTTC

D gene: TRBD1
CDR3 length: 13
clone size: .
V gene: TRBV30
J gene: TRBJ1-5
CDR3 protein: CAWGRDRDQPQHF
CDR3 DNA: TGTGCCTGGGGACGGGACAGAGATCAGCCCCAGCATTTT

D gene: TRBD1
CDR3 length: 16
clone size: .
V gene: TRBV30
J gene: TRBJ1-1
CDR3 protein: CAWSVDRVATNIEAFF
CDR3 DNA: TGTGCCTGGAGTGTAGACAGGGTGGCTACCAATATCGAAGCTTTCTTT

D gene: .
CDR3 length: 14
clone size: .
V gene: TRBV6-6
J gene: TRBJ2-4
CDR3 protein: CASSYSRWGNIQYF
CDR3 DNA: TGTGCCAGCAGTTACTCAAGATGGGGGAACATTCAGTACTTC

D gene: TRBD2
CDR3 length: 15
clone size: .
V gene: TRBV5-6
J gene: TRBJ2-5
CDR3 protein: CASSLGLAGGETQYF
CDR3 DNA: TGTGCCAGCAGCTTGGGTCTAGCGGGGGGAGAGACCCAGTACTTC

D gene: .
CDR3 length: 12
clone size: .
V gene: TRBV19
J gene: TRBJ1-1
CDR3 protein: CASSPRAPEAFF
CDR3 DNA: TGTGCCAGTAGCCCGAGGGCGCCTGAAGCTTTCTTT

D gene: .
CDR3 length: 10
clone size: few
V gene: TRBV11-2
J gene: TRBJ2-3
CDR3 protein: CASRRDTQYF
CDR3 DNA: TGTGCCAGCCGGCGGGATACGCAGTATTTT

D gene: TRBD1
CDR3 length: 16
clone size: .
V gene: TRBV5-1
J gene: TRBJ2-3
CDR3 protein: CASSLADRGGTDTQYF
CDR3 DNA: TGCGCCAGCAGCTTGGCGGACAGGGGGGGCACAGATACGCAGTATTTT

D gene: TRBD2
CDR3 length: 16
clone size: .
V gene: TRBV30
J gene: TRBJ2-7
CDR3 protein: CAWSPPGLAGDYEQYF
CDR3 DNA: TGTGCCTGGAGCCCACCGGGACTAGCGGGGGATTACGAGCAGTACTTC

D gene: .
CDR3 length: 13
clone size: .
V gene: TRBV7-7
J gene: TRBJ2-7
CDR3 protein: CASSLGTNYEQYF
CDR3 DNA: TGTGCTAGCAGCTTAGGGACAAACTACGAGCAGTACTTC

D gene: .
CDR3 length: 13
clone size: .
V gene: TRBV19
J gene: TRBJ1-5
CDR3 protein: CASRGGPNQPQHF
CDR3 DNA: TGTGCCAGTAGGGGGGGACCCAATCAGCCCCAGCATTTT

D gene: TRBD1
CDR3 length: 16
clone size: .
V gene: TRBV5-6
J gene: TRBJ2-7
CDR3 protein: CASSWGQGQGYYEQYF
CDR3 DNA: TGTGCCAGCAGCTGGGGTCAGGGACAGGGTTACTACGAGCAGTACTTC

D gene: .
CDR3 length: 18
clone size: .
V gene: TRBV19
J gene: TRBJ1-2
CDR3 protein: CASSIAGSTFNLNYGYTF
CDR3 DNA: TGTGCCAGTAGTATAGCCGGCAGCACCTTTAACCTTAACTATGGCTACACCTTC

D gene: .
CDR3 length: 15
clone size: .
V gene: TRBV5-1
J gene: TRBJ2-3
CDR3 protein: CASGSRQVSTDTQYF
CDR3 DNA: TGCGCCAGCGGATCCAGACAGGTCAGCACAGATACGCAGTATTTT

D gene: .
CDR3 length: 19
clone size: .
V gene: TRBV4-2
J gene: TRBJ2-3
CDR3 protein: CASSQEVRQTARLADTQYF
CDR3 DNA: TGTGCCAGCAGCCAAGAGGTCCGGCAGACAGCGAGGTTAGCAGATACGCAGTATTTT

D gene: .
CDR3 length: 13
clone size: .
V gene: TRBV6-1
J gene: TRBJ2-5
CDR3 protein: CASSEYSAETQYF
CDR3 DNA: TGTGCCAGCAGTGAATATAGCGCGGAGACCCAGTACTTC

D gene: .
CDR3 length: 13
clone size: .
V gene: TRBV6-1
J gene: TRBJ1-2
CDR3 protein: CASNRGGEGGYTF
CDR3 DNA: TGTGCCAGCAACCGAGGGGGGGAAGGCGGCTACACCTTC

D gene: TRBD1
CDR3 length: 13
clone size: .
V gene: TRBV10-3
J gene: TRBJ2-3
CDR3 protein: CAISGTGGDTQYF
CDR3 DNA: TGTGCCATCAGCGGAACAGGGGGAGATACGCAGTATTTT

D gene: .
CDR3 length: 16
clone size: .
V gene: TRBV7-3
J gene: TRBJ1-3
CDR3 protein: CASSLRLGSSGNTIYF
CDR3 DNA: TGTGCCAGCAGCTTAAGGTTGGGAAGCTCTGGAAACACCATATATTTT

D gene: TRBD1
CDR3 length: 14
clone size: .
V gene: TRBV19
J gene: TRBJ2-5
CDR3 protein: CASDSRQGGETQYF
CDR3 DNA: TGTGCCAGTGACAGCAGACAGGGTGGGGAGACCCAGTACTTC

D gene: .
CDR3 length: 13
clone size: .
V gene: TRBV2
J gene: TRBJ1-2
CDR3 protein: CASRRGANYGYTF
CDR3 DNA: TGTGCCAGCAGAAGGGGGGCAAACTATGGCTACACCTTC

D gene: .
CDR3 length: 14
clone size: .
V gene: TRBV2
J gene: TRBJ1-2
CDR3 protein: CASSERAANYGYTF
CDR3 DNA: TGTGCCAGCAGTGAACGGGCAGCTAACTATGGCTACACCTTC

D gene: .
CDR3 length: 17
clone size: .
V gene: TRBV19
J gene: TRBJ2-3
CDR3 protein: CASSTAPTRPNTDTQYF
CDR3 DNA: TGTGCCAGTAGTACGGCCCCGACTAGACCTAACACAGATACGCAGTATTTT

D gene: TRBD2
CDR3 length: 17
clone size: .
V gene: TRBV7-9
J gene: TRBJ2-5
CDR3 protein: CASSLGIGTSGEETQYF
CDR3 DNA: TGTGCCAGCAGCTTAGGGATAGGGACTAGCGGGGAAGAGACCCAGTACTTC

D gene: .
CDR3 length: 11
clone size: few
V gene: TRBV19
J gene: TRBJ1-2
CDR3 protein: CASSPNYGYTF
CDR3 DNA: TGTGCCAGTAGTCCTAACTATGGCTACACCTTC

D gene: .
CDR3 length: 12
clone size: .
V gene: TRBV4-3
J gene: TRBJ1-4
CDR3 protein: CASSQGPEKLFF
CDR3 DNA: TGCGCCAGCAGCCAAGGCCCTGAAAAACTGTTTTTT

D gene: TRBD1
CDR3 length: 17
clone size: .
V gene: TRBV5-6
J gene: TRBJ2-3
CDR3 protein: CASSSLPGQVSADTQYF
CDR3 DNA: TGTGCCAGCAGCTCGCTGCCCGGACAGGTCTCAGCAGATACGCAGTATTTT

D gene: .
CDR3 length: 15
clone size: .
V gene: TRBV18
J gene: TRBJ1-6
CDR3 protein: CASSPTTVPNSPLHF
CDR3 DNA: TGTGCCAGCTCACCAACGACAGTCCCTAATTCACCCCTCCACTTT

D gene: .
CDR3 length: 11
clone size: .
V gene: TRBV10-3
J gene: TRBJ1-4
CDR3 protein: CATGKEEKLFF
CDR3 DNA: TGTGCCACTGGGAAGGAGGAAAAACTGTTTTTT

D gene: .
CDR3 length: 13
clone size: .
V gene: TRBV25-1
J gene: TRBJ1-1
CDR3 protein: CASSTGANTEAFF
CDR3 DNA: TGTGCCAGCAGCACAGGTGCGAACACTGAAGCTTTCTTT

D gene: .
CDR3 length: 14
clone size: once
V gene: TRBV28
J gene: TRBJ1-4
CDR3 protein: CASSLAGVNEKLFF
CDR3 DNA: TGTGCCAGCAGTTTGGCGGGGGTAAATGAAAAACTGTTTTTT

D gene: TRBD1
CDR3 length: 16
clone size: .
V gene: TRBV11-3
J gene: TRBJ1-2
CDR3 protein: CASSLDTGGVDYGYTF
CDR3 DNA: TGTGCCAGCAGCCTAGATACAGGGGGCGTTGACTATGGCTACACCTTC

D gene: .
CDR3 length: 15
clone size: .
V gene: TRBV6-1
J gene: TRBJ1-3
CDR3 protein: CASSEEGVSGNTIYF
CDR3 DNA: TGTGCCAGCAGTGAAGAGGGAGTCTCTGGAAACACCATATATTTT

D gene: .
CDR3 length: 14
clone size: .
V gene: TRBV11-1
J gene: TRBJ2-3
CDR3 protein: CASSFLEDTDTQYF
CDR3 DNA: TGTGCCAGCAGCTTTCTTGAGGATACAGATACGCAGTATTTT

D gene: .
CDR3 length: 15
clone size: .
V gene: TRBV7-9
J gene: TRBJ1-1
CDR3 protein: CASSLIGAGDTEAFF
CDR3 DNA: TGTGCCAGCAGCTTAATAGGGGCGGGGGACACTGAAGCTTTCTTT

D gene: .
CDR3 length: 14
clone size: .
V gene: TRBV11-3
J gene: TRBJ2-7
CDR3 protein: CASSLGQVSYEQYF
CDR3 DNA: TGTGCCAGCAGCTTAGGACAGGTCTCCTACGAGCAGTACTTC

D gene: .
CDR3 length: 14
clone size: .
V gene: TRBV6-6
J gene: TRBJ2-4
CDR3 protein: CASSSVQTLNIQYF
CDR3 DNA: TGTGCCAGCAGCTCGGTACAAACCTTGAACATTCAGTACTTC